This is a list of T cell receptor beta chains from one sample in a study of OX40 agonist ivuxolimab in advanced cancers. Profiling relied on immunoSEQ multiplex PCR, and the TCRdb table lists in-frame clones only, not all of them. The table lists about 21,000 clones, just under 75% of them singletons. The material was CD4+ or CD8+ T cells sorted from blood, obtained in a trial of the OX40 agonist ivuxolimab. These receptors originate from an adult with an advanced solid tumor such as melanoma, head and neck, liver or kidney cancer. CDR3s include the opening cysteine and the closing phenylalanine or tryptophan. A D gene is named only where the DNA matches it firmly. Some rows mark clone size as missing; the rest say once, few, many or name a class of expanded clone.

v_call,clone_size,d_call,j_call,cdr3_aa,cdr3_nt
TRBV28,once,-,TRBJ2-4,CASSLRGVAAKNIQYF,TGTGCCAGCAGTTTAAGGGGAGTCGCGGCCAAAAACATTCAGTACTTC
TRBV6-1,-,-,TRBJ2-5,CASRPGGETQYF,TGTGCCAGCAGGCCCGGTGGCGAGACCCAGTACTTC
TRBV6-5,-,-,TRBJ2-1,CASSYSGGSYNEQFF,TGTGCCAGCAGTTACTCGGGGGGCTCCTACAATGAGCAGTTCTTC
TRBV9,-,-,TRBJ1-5,CASSVGGNSNQPQHF,TGTGCCAGCAGCGTAGGGGGTAATAGCAATCAGCCCCAGCATTTT
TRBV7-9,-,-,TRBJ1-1,CASSTRGDEAFF,TGTGCCAGCAGCACGCGGGGTGACGAAGCTTTCTTT
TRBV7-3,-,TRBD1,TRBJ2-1,CASSSGQGDNEQFF,TGTGCCAGCAGCTCGGGACAGGGGGACAATGAGCAGTTCTTC
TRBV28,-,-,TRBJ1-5,CASSYYMNSNQPQHF,TGTGCCAGCAGTTATTATATGAATAGCAATCAGCCCCAGCATTTT
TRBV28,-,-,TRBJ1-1,CASSSQGLGTEAFF,TGTGCCAGCAGCTCACAGGGATTAGGCACTGAAGCTTTCTTT
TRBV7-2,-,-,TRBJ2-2,CASSAISNTGELFF,TGTGCCAGCAGCGCCATTTCGAACACCGGGGAGCTGTTTTTT
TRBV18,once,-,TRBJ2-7,CASSPPETYEQYF,TGTGCCAGCTCACCACCAGAAACCTACGAGCAGTACTTC